This T cell receptor (beta chain) emerged from a study of T-cell memory formation after mild COVID-19. V lost 2 bases to trimming and J lost 4 bases, with 15 bases between them. This CDR3 is 17 amino acids long. Germline loops: CDR1 SEHNR, CDR2 FQNEAQ (reference sequence). TCRdb processed the 5' RACE reads anew with MiXCR; each CDR3 protein has one entry. The table shows roughly 68,000 distinct CDR3 sequences, with approximately 15% occurring only once. Sequencing input: PBMCs or a T cell subset sorted from them (not recorded which). The TCR originated in an adult woman who had mild COVID-19 (a few samples of this study predate the infection). Cell type and time point are not known. This chain links TRBV7-9 with TRBJ2-6, with D perhaps TRBD2 (6 bases). In DNA form, the CDR3 reads TGTGCCAGCAGCTTATCCCTCGGGGGTTCAGGGGCCAACGTCCTGACTTTC. The encoded protein is CASSLSLGGSGANVLTF. Based on the CDR3 plus reference TRBV7-9 and TRBJ2-6, the full variable domain is DTGVSQNPRHKITKRGQNVTFRCDPISEHNRLYWYRQTLGQGPEFLTYFQNEAQLEKSRLLSDRFSAERPKGSFSTLEIQRTEQGDSAMYLCASSLSLGGSGANVLTFGAGSRLTVL.